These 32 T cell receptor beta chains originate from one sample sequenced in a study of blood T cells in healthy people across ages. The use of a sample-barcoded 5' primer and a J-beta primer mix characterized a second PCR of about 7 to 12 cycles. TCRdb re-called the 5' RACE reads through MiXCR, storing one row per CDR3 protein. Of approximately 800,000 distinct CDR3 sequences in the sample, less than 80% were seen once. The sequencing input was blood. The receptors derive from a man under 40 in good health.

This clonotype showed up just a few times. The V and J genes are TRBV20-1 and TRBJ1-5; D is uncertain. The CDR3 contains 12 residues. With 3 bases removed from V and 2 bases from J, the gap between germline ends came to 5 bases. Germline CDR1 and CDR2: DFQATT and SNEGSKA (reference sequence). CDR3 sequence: CSASQGNQPQHF. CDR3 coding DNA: TGCAGTGCTAGTCAGGGCAATCAGCCCCAGCATTTT.

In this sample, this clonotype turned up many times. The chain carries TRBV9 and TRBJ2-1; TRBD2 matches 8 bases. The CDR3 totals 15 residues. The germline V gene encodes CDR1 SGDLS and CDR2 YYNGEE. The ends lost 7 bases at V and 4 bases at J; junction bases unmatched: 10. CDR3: CASSDSGGLYNEQFF. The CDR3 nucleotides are TGTGCCAGCTCCGACAGCGGGGGCCTTTACAATGAGCAGTTCTTC.

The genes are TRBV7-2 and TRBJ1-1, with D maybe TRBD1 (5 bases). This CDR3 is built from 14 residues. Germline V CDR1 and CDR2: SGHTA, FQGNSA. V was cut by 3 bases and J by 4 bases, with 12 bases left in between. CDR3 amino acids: CASSLTPGVTEAFF. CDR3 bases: TGTGCCAGCAGCTTGACGCCGGGGGTCACTGAAGCTTTCTTT. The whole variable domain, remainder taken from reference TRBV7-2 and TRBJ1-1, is GAGVSQSPSNKVTEKGKDVELRCDPISGHTALYWYRQSLGQGLEFLIYFQGNSAPDKSGLPSDRFSAERTGGSVSTLTIQRTQQEDSAVYLCASSLTPGVTEAFFGQGTRLTVV.

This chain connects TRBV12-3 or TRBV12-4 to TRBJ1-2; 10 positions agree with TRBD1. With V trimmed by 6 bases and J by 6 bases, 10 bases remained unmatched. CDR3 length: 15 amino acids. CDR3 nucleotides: TGTGCCAGCAGCGCTATAGGGACAGGGGAAAATGGCTACACCTTC. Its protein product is CASSAIGTGENGYTF.

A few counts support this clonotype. The CDR3 region has the DNA TGTGCCAGCAGCCCACCGCTAGCGGGTACCTACGAGCAGTACTTC. It translates to CASSPPLAGTYEQYF. J is TRBJ2-5 and V is TRBV12-3 or TRBV12-4, with 8 positions matching TRBD2. TRBJ2-7 matches the DNA end more closely, so the J call is doubtful. CDR3 length equals 15 residues.

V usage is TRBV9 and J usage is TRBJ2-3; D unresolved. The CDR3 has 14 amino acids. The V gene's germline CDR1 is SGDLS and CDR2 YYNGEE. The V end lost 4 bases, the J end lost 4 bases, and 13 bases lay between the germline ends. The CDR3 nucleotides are TGTGCCAGCAGCAAAGAGGTAGCCCCAGATACGCAGTATTTT. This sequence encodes CASSKEVAPDTQYF.

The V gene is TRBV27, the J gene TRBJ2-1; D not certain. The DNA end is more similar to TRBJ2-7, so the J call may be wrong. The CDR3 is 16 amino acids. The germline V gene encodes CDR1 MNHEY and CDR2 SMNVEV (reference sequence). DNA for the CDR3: TGTGCCAGCAGTTTATCTGGGCTAGGCTCCTACAATGAGCAGTACTTC. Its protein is CASSLSGLGSYNEQYF.

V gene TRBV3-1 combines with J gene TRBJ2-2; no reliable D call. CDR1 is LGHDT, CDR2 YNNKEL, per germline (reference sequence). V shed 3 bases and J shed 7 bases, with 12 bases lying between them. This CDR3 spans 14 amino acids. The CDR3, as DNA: TGTGCCAGCAGCCACTCAAGGGTTCACGGGGAGCTGTTTTTT. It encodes CASSHSRVHGELFF. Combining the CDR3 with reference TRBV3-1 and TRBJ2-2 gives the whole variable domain DTAVSQTPKYLVTQMGNDKSIKCEQNLGHDTMYWYKQDSKKFLKIMFSYNNKELIINETVPNRFSPKSPDKAHLNLHINSLELGDSAVYFCASSHSRVHGELFFGEGSRLTVL.

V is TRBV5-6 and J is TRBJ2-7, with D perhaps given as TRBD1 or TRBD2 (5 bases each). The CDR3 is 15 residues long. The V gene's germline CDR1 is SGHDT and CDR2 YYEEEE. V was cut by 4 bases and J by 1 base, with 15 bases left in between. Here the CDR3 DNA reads TGTGCCAGCAGCCGGGACCTCAGGGAATCCTACGAGCAGTACTTC. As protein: CASSRDLRESYEQYF. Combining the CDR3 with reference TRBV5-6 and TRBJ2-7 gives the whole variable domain DAGVTQSPTHLIKTRGQQVTLRCSPKSGHDTVSWYQQALGQGPQFIFQYYEEEERQRGNFPDRFSGHQFPNYSSELNVNALLLGDSALYLCASSRDLRESYEQYFGPGTRLTVT.

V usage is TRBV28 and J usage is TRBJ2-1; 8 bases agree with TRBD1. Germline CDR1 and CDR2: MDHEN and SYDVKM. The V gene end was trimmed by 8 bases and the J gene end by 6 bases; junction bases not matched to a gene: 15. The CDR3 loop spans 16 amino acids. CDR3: CASSLGGRGRFNEQFF. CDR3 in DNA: TGTGCCAGCTCCCTGGGGGGCAGGGGGCGCTTCAATGAGCAGTTCTTC.

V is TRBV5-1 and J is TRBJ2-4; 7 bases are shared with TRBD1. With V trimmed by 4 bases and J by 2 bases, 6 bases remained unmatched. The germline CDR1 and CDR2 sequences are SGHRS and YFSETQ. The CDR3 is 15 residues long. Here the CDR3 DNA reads TGCGCCAGCAGCCCACAGGGGATGCCCAAAAACATTCAGTACTTC. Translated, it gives CASSPQGMPKNIQYF. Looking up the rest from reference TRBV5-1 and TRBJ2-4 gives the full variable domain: KAGVTQTPRYLIKTRGQQVTLSCSPISGHRSVSWYQQTPGQGLQFLFEYFSETQRNKGNFPGRFSGRQFSNSRSEMNVSTLELGDSALYLCASSPQGMPKNIQYFGAGTRLSVL.

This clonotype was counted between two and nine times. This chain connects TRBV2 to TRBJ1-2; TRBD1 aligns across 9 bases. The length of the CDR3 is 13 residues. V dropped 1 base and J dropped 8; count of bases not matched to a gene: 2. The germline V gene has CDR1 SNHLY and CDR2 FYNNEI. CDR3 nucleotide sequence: TGTGCCAGCAGTGAAGGGACAGGGGCCGGCTACACCTTC. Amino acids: CASSEGTGAGYTF.

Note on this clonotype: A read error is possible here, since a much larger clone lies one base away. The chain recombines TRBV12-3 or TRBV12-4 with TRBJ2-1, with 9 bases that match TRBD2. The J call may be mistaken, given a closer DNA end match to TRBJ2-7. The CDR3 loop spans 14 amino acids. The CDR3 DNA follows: TGTGCCAGCAGTTTAGTAGCGGGGGAGAATGAGCAGTACTTC. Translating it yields CASSLVAGENEQYF.

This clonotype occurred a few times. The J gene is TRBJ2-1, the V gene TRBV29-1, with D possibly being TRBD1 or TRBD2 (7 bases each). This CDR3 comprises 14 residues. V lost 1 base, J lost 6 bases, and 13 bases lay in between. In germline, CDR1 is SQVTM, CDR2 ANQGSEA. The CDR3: CSVEVQGGGNEQFF. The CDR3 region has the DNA TGCAGCGTTGAAGTGCAGGGGGGGGGCAATGAGCAGTTCTTC.

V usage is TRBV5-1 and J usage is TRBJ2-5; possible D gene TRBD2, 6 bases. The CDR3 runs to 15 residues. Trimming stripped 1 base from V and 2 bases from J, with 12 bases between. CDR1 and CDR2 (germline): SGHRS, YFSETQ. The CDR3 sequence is CASSLFSAGQETQYF. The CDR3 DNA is TGCGCCAGCAGCTTGTTTTCGGCGGGACAAGAGACCCAGTACTTC.

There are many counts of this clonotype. The chain's CDR3 is CASSLGGSKNIQYF. CDR3 coding DNA: TGTGCCAGCAGCTTAGGGGGTAGCAAAAACATTCAGTACTTC. This chain connects TRBV28 to TRBJ2-4; TRBD1 is a possible D gene (6 bases). CDR3 size: 14 residues. Trimming stripped 6 bases from V and 3 bases from J, with 12 bases between. CDR1 is MDHEN, CDR2 SYDVKM, per germline.

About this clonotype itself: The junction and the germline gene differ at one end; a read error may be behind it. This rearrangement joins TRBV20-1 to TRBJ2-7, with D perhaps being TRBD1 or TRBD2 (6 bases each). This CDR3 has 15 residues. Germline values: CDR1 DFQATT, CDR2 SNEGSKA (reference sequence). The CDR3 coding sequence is TGCAGTGCCCACTTACCATTGGGGGGCTCCCACGAGCAGTACTTC. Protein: CSAHLPLGGSHEQYF.

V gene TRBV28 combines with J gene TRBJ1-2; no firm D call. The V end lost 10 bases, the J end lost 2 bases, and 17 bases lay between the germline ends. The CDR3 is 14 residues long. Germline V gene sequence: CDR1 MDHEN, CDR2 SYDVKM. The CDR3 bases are TGTGCCACCGAGGGAGGGTGGTCCAACTATGGCTACACCTTC. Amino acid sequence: CATEGGWSNYGYTF.

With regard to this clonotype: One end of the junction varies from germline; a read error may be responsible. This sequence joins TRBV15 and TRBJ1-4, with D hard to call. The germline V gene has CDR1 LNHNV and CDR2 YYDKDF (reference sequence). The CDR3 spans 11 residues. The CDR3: CATSSNEELFF. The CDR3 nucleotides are TGTGCCACCAGCTCTAATGAAGAACTGTTTTTT.

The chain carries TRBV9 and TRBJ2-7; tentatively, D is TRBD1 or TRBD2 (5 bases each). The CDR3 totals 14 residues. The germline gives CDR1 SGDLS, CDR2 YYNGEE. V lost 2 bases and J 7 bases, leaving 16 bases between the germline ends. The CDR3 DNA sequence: TGTGCCAGCAGCGTCGGACTTCGCGAGGGGGAGCAGTACTTC. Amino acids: CASSVGLREGEQYF.

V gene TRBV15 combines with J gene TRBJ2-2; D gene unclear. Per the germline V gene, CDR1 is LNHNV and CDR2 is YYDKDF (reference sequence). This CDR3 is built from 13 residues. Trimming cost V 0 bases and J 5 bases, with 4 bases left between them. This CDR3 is CATSRDQTGELFF. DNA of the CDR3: TGTGCCACCAGCAGAGATCAGACCGGGGAGCTGTTTTTT.

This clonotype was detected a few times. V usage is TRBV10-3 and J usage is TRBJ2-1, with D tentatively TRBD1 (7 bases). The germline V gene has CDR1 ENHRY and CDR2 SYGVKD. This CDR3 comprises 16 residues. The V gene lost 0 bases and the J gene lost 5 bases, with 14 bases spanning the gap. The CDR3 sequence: CAISESGRGENNEQFF. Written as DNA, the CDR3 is TGTGCCATCAGTGAGTCAGGCAGGGGGGAGAACAATGAGCAGTTCTTC.

Here the CDR3 reads CASSKTSGRPYEQYF. CDR3 sequence (DNA): TGTGCCAGCAGCAAAACTAGCGGTCGCCCCTACGAGCAGTACTTC. The chain employs TRBV9 and TRBJ2-7, with TRBD2 matching 8 bases. The CDR3 contains 15 residues. CDR1 and CDR2 from the germline V gene are SGDLS and YYNGEE. The ends lost 4 bases at V and 2 bases at J; junction bases unmatched: 8.

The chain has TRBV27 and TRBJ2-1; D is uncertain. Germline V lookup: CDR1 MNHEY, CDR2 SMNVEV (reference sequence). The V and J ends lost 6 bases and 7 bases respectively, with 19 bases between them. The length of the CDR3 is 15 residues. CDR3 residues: CASRTFGPLGNEQFF. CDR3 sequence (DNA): TGTGCCAGCAGGACTTTTGGGCCCCTTGGGAATGAGCAGTTCTTC.

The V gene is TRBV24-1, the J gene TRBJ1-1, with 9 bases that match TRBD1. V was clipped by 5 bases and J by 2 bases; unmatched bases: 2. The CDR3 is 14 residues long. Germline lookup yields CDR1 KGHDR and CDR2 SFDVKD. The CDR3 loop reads CATSAQGANTEAFF. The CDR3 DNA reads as TGTGCCACCAGTGCACAGGGGGCTAACACTGAAGCTTTCTTT.

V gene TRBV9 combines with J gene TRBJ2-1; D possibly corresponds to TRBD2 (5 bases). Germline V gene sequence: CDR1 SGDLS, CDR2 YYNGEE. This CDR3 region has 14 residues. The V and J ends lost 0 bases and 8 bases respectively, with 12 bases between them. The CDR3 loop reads CASSVAPDSYEQFF. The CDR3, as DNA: TGTGCCAGCAGCGTAGCTCCGGACTCCTATGAGCAGTTCTTC.

CDR3 protein: CASSPGTLLASNNEQFF. Here the CDR3 DNA reads TGCGCCAGCAGCCCGGGGACTCTCCTTGCCTCTAACAATGAGCAGTTCTTC. This chain connects TRBV5-1 to TRBJ2-1; perhaps TRBD2 as D (6 bases). V shed 4 bases and J shed 5 bases, with 22 bases lying between them. This CDR3 comprises 17 residues. Germline V CDR1 and CDR2: SGHRS, YFSETQ.

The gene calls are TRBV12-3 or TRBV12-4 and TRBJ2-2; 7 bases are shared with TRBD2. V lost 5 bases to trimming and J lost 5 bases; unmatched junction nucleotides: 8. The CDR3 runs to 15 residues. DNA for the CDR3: TGTGCCAGCAGTCCGGCTGGGGAGGGAACCGGGGAGCTGTTTTTT. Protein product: CASSPAGEGTGELFF.

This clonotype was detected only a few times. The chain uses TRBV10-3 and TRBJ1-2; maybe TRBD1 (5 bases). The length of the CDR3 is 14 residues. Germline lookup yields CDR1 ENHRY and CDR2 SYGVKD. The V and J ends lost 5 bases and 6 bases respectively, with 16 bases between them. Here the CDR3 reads CAISLGRESDGYTF. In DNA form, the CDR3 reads TGTGCCATCAGTTTAGGCAGGGAGAGTGATGGCTACACCTTC.

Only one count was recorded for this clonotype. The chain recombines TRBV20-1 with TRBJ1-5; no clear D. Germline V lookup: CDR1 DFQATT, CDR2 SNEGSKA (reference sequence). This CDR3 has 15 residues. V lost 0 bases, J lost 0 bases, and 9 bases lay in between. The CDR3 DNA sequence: TGCAGTGCTAGAGATACAGAAGATAGCAATCAGCCCCAGCATTTT. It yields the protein CSARDTEDSNQPQHF.

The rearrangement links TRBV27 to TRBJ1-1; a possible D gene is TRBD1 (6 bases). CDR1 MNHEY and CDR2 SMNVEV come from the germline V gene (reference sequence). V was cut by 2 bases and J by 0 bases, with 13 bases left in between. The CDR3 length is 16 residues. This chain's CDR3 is CASSLHSGTMNTEAFF. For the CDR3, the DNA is TGTGCCAGCAGTTTACATTCGGGGACAATGAACACTGAAGCTTTCTTT.

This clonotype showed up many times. This chain's CDR3 is CSAWDRGQGQPQHF. As DNA, the CDR3 is TGCAGTGCTTGGGACAGGGGGCAAGGCCAGCCCCAGCATTTT. The rearrangement joins TRBV20-1 to TRBJ1-5, with 12 bases fitting TRBD1. There are 14 residues in the CDR3. V lost 5 bases and J lost 7; bases outside the gene matches: 6. Germline lookup yields CDR1 DFQATT and CDR2 SNEGSKA (reference sequence).